This paragraph covers one T cell receptor (beta chain) sequence. This sample stems from a study of blood T cell repertoires in COVID-19. The assay was immunoSEQ multiplex PCR, and TCRdb's table has in-frame clones only and misses some. The sample lists 200,000 to 300,000 clones; 85% were seen once. CDR1 is LGHNA and CDR2 is YNFKEQ in the germline V gene. V lost 5 bases and J lost 4; bases outside the gene matches: 5. The CDR3 spans 14 residues. The chain combines TRBV4-2 with TRBJ1-2; 9 nucleotides align to TRBD1. This clonotype originated in a man over 45 with COVID-19, enrolled during active disease. The sequenced material came from peripheral blood. The CDR3 DNA follows: TGTGCCAGCAGCACTATGACAGGGGGCTATGGCTACACCTTC. This sequence encodes CASSTMTGGYGYTF.